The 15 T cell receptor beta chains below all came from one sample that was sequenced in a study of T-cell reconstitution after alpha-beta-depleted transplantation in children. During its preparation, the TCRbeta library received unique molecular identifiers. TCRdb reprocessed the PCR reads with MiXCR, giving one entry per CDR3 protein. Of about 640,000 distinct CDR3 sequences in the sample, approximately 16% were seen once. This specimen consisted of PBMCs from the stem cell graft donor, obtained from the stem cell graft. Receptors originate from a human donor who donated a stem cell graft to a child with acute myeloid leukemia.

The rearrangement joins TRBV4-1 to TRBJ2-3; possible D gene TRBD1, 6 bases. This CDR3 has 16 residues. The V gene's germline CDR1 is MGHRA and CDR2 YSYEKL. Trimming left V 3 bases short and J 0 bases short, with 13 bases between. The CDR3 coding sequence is TGCGCCAGCAGCCACCTACAGGGTCAAAGCACAGATACGCAGTATTTT. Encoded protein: CASSHLQGQSTDTQYF.

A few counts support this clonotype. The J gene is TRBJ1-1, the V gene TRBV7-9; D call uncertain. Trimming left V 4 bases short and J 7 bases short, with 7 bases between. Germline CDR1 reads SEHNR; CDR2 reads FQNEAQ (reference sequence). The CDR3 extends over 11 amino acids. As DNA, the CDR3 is TGTGCCAGCAGCTGGCGGGGTGAAGCTTTCTTT. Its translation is CASSWRGEAFF.

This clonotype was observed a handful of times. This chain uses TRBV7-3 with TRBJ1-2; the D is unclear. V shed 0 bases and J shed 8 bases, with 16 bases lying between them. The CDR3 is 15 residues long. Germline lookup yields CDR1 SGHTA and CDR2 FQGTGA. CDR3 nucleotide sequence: TGTGCCAGCAGCTTAACTTCGGACGGAAAAGGGGGCTACACCTTC. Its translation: CASSLTSDGKGGYTF.

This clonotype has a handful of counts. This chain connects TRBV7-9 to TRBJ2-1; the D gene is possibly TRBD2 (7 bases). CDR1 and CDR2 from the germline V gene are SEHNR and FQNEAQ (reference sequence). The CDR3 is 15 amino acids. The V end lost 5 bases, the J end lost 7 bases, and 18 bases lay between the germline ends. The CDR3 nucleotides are TGTGCCAGCAGCCTCGAAGTGGGGGGGCCAAATGAGCAGTTCTTC. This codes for CASSLEVGGPNEQFF.

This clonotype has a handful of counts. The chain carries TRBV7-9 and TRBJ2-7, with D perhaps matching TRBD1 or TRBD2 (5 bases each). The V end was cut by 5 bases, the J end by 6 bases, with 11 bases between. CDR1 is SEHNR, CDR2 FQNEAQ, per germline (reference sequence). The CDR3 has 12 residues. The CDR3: CASSTPGSEQYV. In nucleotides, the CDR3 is TGTGCCAGCAGCACCCCAGGGAGCGAGCAGTACGTC.

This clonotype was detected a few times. CDR3 region: CASREYSNQPQHF. The DNA of the CDR3 is TGTGCCAGCAGGGAGTATAGCAATCAGCCCCAGCATTTT. The chain uses TRBV12-3 or TRBV12-4 and TRBJ1-5; D is uncertain. V lost 6 bases and J lost 0, with 6 bases in between. The CDR3 covers 13 residues.

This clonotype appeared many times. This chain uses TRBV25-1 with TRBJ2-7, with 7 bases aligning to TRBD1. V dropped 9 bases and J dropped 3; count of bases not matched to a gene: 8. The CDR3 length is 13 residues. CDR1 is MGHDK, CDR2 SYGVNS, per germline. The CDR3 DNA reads TGTGCCAGTGACAGGGTAGGAGGCTACGAGCAGTACTTC. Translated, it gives CASDRVGGYEQYF.

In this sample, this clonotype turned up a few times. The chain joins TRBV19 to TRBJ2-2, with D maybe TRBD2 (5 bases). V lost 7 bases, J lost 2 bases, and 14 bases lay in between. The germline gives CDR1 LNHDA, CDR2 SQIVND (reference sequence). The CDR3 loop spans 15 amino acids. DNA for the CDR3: TGTGCCAGTAAATTGGCGGGCAAAAACACCGGGGAGCTGTTTTTT. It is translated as CASKLAGKNTGELFF.

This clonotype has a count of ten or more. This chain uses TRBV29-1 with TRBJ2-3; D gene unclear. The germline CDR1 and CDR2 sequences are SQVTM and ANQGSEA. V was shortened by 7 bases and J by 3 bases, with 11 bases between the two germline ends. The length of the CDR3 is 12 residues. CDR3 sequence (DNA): TGCAGCGCACCGTCCAGGACAGATACGCAGTATTTT. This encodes CSAPSRTDTQYF.

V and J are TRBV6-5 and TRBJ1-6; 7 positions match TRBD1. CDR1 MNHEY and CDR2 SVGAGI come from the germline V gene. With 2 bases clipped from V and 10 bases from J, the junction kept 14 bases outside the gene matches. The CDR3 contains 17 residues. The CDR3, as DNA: TGTGCCAGCAGTTACACCTTCGGACCAGGGGGGTTGTCACCCCTCCACTTT. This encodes CASSYTFGPGGLSPLHF.

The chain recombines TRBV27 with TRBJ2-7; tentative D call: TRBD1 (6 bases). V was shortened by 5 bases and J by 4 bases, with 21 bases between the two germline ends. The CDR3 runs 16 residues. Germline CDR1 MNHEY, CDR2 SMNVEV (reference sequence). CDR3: CASSPQGTRILYEQYV. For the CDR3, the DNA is TGTGCCAGCAGTCCGCAGGGGACAAGGATCCTATACGAGCAGTACGTC.

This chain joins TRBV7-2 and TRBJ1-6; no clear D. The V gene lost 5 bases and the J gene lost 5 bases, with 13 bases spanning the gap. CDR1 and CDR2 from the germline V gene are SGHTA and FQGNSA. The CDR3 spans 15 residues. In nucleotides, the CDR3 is TGTGCCAGCAGCCCCGACCTTGGGCATAATTCACCCCTCCACTTT. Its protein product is CASSPDLGHNSPLHF.

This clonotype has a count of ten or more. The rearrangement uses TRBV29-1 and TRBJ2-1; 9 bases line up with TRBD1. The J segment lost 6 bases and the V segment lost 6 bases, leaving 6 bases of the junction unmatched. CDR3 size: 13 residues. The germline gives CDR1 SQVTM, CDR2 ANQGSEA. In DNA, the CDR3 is TGCAGCGTGGGACAGGGCCCCCTCAATGAGCAGTTCTTC. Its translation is CSVGQGPLNEQFF.

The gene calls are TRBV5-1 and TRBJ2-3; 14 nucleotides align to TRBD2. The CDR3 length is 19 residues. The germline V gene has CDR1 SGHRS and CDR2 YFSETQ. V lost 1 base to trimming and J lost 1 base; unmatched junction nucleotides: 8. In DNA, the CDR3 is TGCGCCAGCAGCTTGTCGACTAGCGGGGGGGCCGGGGGCACAGATACGCAGTATTTT. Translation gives CASSLSTSGGAGGTDTQYF.

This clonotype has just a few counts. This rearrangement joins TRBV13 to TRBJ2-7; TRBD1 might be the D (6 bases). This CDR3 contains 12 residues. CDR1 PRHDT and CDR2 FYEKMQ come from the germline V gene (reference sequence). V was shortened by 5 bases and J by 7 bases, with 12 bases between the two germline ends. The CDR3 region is CASSHTGREQYV. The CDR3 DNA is TGTGCCAGCAGCCACACAGGGCGAGAGCAGTACGTC.